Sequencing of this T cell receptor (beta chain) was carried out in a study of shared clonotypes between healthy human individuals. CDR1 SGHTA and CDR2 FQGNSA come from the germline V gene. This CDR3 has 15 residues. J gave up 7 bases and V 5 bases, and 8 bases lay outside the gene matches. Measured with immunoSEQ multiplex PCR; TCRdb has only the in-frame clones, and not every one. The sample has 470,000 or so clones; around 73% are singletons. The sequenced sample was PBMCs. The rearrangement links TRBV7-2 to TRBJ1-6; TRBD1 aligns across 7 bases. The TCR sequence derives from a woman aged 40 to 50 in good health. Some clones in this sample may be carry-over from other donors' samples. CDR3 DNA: TGTGCCAGCAGCCGACAGGGAGGGGGAAATTCACCCCTCCACTTT. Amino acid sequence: CASSRQGGGNSPLHF.